This is a list of T cell receptor beta chains from one sample in a study of cytomegalovirus exposure and HLA in healthy donors. Generated by immunoSEQ multiplex PCR, the TCRdb table keeps only in-frame clones and is missing some. In the table there are 160,000 or so clones, about 80% of which are singletons. The material sequenced was PBMCs. The receptors derive from a man in his sixties in good health and CMV-seronegative. Each CDR3 is given with its conserved first and last residue. The order of the fields is V gene, J gene, D gene, clone size, CDR3 protein, CDR3 DNA. D genes are given only for firm matches. A clone size is listed for some rows: how often the clone was seen (once, few, many), or a class if it is expanded.

TRBV7-8	TRBJ2-7	TRBD2	NA	CASSSTSGYEQYF	TGTGCCAGCAGCTCGACTAGCGGGTACGAGCAGTACTTC
TRBV5-4	TRBJ1-6	TRBD1	NA	CASRRDSSNSPLHF	TGTGCCAGCAGGAGGGACAGTAGTAATTCACCCCTCCACTTT
TRBV29-1	TRBJ1-3	NA	NA	CSVGTDTSGNTIYF	TGCAGCGTTGGGACAGACACCTCTGGAAACACCATATATTTT
TRBV4-2	TRBJ2-5	TRBD2	NA	CASSQAPSGGSGETQYF	TGTGCCAGCAGCCAAGCGCCTAGCGGGGGCTCCGGGGAGACCCAGTACTTC
TRBV12-5	TRBJ2-7	NA	few	CASGSGIKQYF	TGTGCTAGTGGTTCAGGGATCAAGCAGTACTTC
TRBV9	TRBJ2-2	NA	once	CASSVVGATNTGELFF	TGTGCCAGCAGCGTAGTAGGGGCGACGAACACCGGGGAGCTGTTTTTT
TRBV19	TRBJ2-1	NA	NA	CATSSALNNEQFF	TGTGCCACGTCTAGCGCCTTGAACAATGAGCAGTTCTTC
TRBV27	TRBJ1-2	TRBD1	NA	CASSRQGANYGYTF	TGTGCCAGCAGTAGACAGGGGGCGAACTATGGCTACACCTTC
TRBV29-1	TRBJ2-2	TRBD2	NA	CSVGSQASGTDTGELFF	TGCAGCGTCGGGTCCCAGGCTAGCGGGACAGACACCGGGGAGCTGTTTTTT
TRBV19	TRBJ1-2	NA	NA	CASSTGGTPNYGYTF	TGTGCCAGTAGTACGGGGGGGACACCTAACTATGGCTACACCTTC
TRBV6-5	TRBJ2-1	NA	NA	CASSPGISSYNEQFF	TGTGCCAGCAGCCCCGGGATCAGCTCCTACAATGAGCAGTTCTTC
TRBV28	TRBJ2-7	NA	NA	CASLDRSINEQYF	TGTGCCAGCCTCGACAGGTCCATCAACGAGCAGTACTTC
TRBV12-5	TRBJ1-1	NA	NA	CASGLTGNTEAFF	TGTGCTAGTGGTTTGACTGGGAACACTGAAGCTTTCTTT
TRBV5-1	TRBJ2-7	TRBD2	NA	CASSTQLAGGCEQYF	TGCGCCAGCTCCACTCAACTAGCGGGAGGGTGCGAGCAGTACTTC
TRBV14	TRBJ1-1	NA	NA	CASSQGGPRLEAFF	TGTGCCAGCAGCCAAGGAGGGCCCCGTCTCGAAGCTTTCTTT
TRBV9	TRBJ2-1	TRBD1	NA	CASSVLAGQGSDNEQFF	TGTGCCAGCAGCGTACTTGCGGGACAGGGTTCGGACAATGAGCAGTTCTTC
TRBV7-8	TRBJ2-7	NA	NA	CASSLGLHYEQYF	TGTGCCAGCAGCTTAGGACTTCACTACGAGCAGTACTTC
TRBV7-9	TRBJ2-3	NA	NA	CASSLGVRDSHTSTDTQYF	TGTGCCAGCAGCTTAGGGGTCCGGGACTCCCACACTAGCACAGATACGCAGTATTTT
TRBV12-2	TRBJ2-1	NA	NA	CASRLAFYLSDRGEGDEQFF	TGTGCAAGTCGCTTAGCGTTCTATCTTTCGGACAGAGGTGAAGGTGATGAGCAGTTCTTC
TRBV14	TRBJ1-1	NA	NA	CASSQARTEAFF	TGTGCCAGCAGCCAAGCGAGAACTGAAGCTTTCTTT
TRBV5-1	TRBJ2-7	TRBD1	NA	CASAAGGDSYEQYF	TGCGCCAGCGCCGCAGGGGGCGACTCCTACGAGCAGTACTTC
TRBV5-4	TRBJ2-5	TRBD1	NA	CASSFGTGDGETQYF	TGTGCCAGCAGCTTCGGGACAGGGGATGGGGAGACCCAGTACTTC
TRBV19	TRBJ2-3	TRBD2	NA	CASSDLAGAPDTQYF	TGTGCCAGTAGCGATCTAGCGGGAGCCCCAGATACGCAGTATTTT
TRBV5-4	TRBJ1-2	NA	NA	CASSSAAGDYGYTF	TGTGCCAGCAGCTCCGCGGCGGGGGATTATGGCTACACCTTC
TRBV29-1	TRBJ2-4	NA	NA	CSVEDQEEIIGIQYF	TGCAGCGTTGAAGATCAGGAGGAGATAATTGGCATTCAGTACTTC
TRBV6-5	TRBJ1-2	NA	few	CASSPTGGLNYGYTF	TGTGCCAGCAGCCCAACTGGAGGTTTAAACTATGGCTACACCTTC
TRBV27	TRBJ1-5	NA	NA	CASSFVSGILGNQPQHF	TGTGCCAGCAGTTTTGTTTCAGGGATTTTAGGCAATCAGCCCCAGCATTTT
TRBV11-2	TRBJ2-1	TRBD2	once	CASSLGRGGVHEQFF	TGTGCCAGCAGCTTAGGGCGGGGGGGCGTCCATGAGCAGTTCTTC
TRBV27	TRBJ1-5	TRBD1	NA	CASKRTGSNQPQHF	TGTGCCAGCAAACGGACAGGGAGCAATCAGCCCCAGCATTTT
TRBV30	TRBJ1-2	NA	NA	CAWSGSDLNYGYTF	TGTGCCTGGAGTGGGTCAGATTTAAACTATGGCTACACCTTC
TRBV6-1	TRBJ1-6	NA	NA	CASSEFPYSPLHF	TGTGCCAGCAGTGAATTTCCGTATTCACCCCTCCACTTT
TRBV6-1	TRBJ1-2	NA	NA	CASDGLYGYTF	TGTGCCAGCGATGGGCTTTATGGCTACACCTTC
TRBV7-6	TRBJ1-1	NA	NA	CASSPRSVGTEAFF	TGTGCCAGCAGCCCAAGGTCCGTCGGGACTGAGGCTTTCTTT
TRBV5-6	TRBJ2-5	NA	few	CASSLLAGGRETQYF	TGTGCCAGCAGCTTGTTGGCAGGAGGGCGGGAGACCCAGTACTTC
TRBV30	TRBJ1-6	NA	NA	CAWRARRDNSPLHF	TGTGCCTGGAGGGCTCGACGGGATAATTCACCCCTCCACTTT
TRBV4-3	TRBJ2-7	TRBD1	medium-sized	CASSPQRTGSYEQYF	TGCGCCAGCAGCCCGCAGCGGACAGGGTCCTACGAGCAGTACTTC
TRBV5-1	TRBJ1-4	TRBD1	NA	CASSDGQGRRNEKLFF	TGCGCCAGCAGCGACGGACAGGGGAGACGTAATGAAAAACTGTTTTTT
TRBV19	TRBJ2-7	NA	NA	CASSIDLGTDYYEQYF	TGTGCCAGTAGTATAGATCTGGGCACAGACTACTACGAGCAGTACTTC
TRBV11-2	TRBJ2-7	TRBD2	once	CASSLVGLAGYEQYF	TGTGCCAGCAGCTTAGTTGGACTAGCGGGCTACGAGCAGTACTTC
TRBV6-1	TRBJ2-6	TRBD1	NA	CASNGQGPGANVLTF	TGTGCCAGCAACGGACAGGGCCCTGGGGCCAACGTCCTGACTTTC
TRBV15	TRBJ2-7	NA	NA	CATSSGGGGRNEQYF	TGTGCCACCAGCAGTGGCGGAGGGGGCAGGAACGAGCAGTACTTC
TRBV7-5	TRBJ2-1	NA	NA	CARSLRRSSGSYNEQFF	TGTGCCAGAAGCTTACGCCGGAGTAGCGGCTCCTACAATGAGCAGTTCTTC
TRBV14	TRBJ2-7	TRBD1	NA	CASSQTGVIYEQYF	TGTGCCAGCAGCCAGACAGGGGTCATCTACGAGCAGTACTTC
TRBV28	TRBJ2-5	NA	NA	CASSGLSRGETQYF	TGTGCCAGCAGTGGGCTATCGAGGGGGGAGACCCAGTACTTC
TRBV7-6	TRBJ1-3	NA	few	CASSAQGSGNTIYF	TGTGCCAGCAGCGCACAGGGCTCTGGAAACACCATATATTTT
TRBV5-6	TRBJ1-5	NA	NA	CASSLGGPRTDQPQHF	TGTGCCAGCAGCTTGGGCGGGCCGCGGACGGATCAGCCCCAGCATTTT
TRBV9	TRBJ1-2	TRBD1	NA	CASSVGPGQESWGYTF	TGTGCCAGCAGCGTAGGGCCGGGACAGGAATCCTGGGGCTACACCTTC
TRBV11-1	TRBJ2-1	NA	few	CASSLGGYNEQFF	TGTGCCAGCAGCCTAGGAGGATACAATGAGCAGTTCTTC
TRBV5-4	TRBJ2-2	NA	NA	CASSLVGAGELFF	TGTGCCAGCAGCTTGGTAGGGGCCGGGGAGCTGTTTTTT
TRBV29-1	TRBJ2-7	TRBD1	once	CSVGTGLPYEQYF	TGCAGCGTTGGGACAGGCCTTCCTTACGAGCAGTACTTC
TRBV6-5	TRBJ1-1	TRBD1	NA	CASSLSTGMNTEAFF	TGTGCCAGCAGTTTATCGACAGGGATGAACACTGAAGCTTTCTTT